The TCR beta chain described here comes from a study of cytomegalovirus exposure and HLA in healthy donors. The CDR3 is 19 residues long. The V gene end was trimmed by 3 bases and the J gene end by 11 bases; junction bases not matched to a gene: 25. Germline V gene data show CDR1 as SGHRS and CDR2 as YFSETQ. As for this clone: Its antigen remains unknown.

With 60 Vbeta and 13 Jbeta primers, the PCR was carried out. Profiling relied on immunoSEQ multiplex PCR, and the TCRdb table lists in-frame clones only, not all of them. Found here are 100,000 to 150,000 clones, 65% to 85% of them singletons; the top ten hold roughly 1.1%. Broader study findings: Per a prior analysis, the majority of TCR beta V segments were productive roughly 87% or roughly 30% of the time.

The V call is TRBV5-1, the J call TRBJ1-1, with 10 bases matching TRBD1. This TCR was sampled from a boy between 10 and 17 years old in good health and CMV-seronegative. Source material: PBMCs. The CDR3 DNA is TGCGCCAGCAGCTCTACGGGACAGGGGAAATACGAAGCCGTTCCTCGGGCTTTCTTT. Protein product: CASSSTGQGKYEAVPRAFF.